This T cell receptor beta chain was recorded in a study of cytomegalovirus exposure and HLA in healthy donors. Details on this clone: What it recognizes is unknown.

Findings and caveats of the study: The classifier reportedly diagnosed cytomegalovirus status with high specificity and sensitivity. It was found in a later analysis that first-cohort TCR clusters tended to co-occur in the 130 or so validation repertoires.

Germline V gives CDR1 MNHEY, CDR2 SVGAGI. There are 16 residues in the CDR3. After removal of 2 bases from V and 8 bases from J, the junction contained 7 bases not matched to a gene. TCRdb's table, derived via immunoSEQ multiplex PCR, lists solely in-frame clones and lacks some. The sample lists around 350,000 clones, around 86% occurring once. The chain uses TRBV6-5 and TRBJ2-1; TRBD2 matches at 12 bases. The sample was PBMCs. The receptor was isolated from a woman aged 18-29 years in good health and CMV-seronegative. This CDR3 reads CASSYELAGGPDEQFF. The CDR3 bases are TGTGCCAGCAGTTACGAGCTAGCGGGGGGGCCAGATGAGCAGTTCTTC.